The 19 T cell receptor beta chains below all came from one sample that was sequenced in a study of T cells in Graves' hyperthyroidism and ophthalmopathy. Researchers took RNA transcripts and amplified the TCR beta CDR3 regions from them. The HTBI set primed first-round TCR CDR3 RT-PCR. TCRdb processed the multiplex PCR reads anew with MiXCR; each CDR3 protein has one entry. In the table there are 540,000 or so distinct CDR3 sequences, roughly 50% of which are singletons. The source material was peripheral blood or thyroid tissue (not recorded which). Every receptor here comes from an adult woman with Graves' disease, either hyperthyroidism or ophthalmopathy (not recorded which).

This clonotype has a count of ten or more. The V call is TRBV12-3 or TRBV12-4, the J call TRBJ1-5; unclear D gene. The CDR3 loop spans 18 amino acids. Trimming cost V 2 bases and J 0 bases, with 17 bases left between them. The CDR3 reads CASSLFKLRVNSNQPQHF. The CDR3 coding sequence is TGTGCCAGCAGTTTATTCAAACTTAGGGTCAATAGCAATCAGCCCCAGCATTTT.

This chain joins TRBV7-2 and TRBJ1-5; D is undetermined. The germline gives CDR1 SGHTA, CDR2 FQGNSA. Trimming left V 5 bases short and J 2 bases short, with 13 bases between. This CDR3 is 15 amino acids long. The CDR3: CASSPRPFGNQPQHF. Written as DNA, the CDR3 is TGTGCCAGCAGCCCCCGGCCCTTTGGCAATCAGCCCCAGCATTTT.

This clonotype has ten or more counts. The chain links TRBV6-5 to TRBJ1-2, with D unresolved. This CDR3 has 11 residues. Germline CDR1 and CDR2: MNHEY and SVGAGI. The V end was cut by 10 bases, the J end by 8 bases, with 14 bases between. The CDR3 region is CATYWRTGYTF. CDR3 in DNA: TGTGCCACCTATTGGCGGACGGGCTACACCTTC.

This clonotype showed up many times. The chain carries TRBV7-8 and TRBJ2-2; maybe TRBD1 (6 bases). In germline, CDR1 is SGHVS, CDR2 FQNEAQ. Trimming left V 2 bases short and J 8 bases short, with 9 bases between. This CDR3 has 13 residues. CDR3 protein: CASSLYREGELFF. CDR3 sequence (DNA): TGTGCCAGCAGCTTATACAGGGAGGGGGAGCTGTTTTTT.

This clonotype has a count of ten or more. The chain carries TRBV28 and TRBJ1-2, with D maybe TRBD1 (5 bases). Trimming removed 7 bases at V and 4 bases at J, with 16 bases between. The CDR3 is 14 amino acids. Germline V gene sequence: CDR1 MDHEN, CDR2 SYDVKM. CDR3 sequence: CASNPWADSYGYTF. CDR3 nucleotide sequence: TGTGCCAGCAATCCCTGGGCCGACAGCTATGGCTACACCTTC.

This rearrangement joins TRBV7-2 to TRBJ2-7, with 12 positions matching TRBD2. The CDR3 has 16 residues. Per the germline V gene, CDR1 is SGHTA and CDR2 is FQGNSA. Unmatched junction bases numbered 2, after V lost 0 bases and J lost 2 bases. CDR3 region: CASSLALAGGPYEQYF. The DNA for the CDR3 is TGTGCCAGCAGCTTAGCCCTAGCGGGAGGGCCCTACGAGCAGTACTTC.

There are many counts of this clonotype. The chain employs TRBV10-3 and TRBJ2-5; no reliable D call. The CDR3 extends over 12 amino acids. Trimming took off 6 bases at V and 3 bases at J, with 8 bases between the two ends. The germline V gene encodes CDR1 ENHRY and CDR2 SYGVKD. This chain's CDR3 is CAISKEKETQYF. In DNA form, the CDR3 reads TGTGCCATCAGCAAGGAGAAAGAGACCCAGTACTTC.

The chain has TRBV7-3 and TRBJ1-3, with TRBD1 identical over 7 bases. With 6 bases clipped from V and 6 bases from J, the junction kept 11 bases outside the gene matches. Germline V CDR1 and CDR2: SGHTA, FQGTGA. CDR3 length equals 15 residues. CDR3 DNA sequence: TGTGCCAGCAGAGACAGGGTTTCTAATGAAAACACCATATATTTT. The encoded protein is CASRDRVSNENTIYF.

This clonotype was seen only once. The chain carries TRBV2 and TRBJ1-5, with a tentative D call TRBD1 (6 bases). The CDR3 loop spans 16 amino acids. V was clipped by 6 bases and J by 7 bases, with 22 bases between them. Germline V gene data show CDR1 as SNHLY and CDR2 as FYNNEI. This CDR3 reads CASSRTQNRERQPQHF. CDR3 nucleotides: TGTGCCAGCAGCAGAACACAGAACAGGGAGCGACAGCCCCAGCATTTT. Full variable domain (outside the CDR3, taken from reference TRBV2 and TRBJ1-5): EPEVTQTPSHQVTQMGQEVILRCVPISNHLYFYWYRQILGQKVEFLVSFYNNEISEKSEIFDDQFSVERPDGSNFTLKIRSTKLEDSAMYFCASSRTQNRERQPQHFGDGTRLSIL.

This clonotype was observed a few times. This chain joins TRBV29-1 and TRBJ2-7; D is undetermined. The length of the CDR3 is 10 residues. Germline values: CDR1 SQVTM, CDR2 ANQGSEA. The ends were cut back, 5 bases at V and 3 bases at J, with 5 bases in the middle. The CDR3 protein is CSVKDYEQYF. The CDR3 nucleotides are TGCAGCGTTAAGGACTACGAGCAGTACTTC.

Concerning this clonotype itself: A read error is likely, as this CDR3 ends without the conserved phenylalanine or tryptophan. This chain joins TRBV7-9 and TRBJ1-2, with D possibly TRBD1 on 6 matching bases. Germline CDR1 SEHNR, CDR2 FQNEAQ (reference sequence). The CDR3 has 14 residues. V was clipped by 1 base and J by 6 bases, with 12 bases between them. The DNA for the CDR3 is TGTGCCAGCAGCTTAGGTCAGGGGCCCAATGGCTACACCCTC. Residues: CASSLGQGPNGYTL.

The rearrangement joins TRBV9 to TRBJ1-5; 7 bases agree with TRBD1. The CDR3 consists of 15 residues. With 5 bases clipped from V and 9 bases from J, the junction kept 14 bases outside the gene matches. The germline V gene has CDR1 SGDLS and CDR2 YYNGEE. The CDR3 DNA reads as TGTGCCAGCAGTGCAGACACAGGGGTGAACAGGCCCCAGCATTTT. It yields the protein CASSADTGVNRPQHF.

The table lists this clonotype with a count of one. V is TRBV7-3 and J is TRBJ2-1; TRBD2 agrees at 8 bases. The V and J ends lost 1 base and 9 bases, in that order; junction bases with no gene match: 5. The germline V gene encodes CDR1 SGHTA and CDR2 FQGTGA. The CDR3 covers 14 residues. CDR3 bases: TGTGCCAGCAGCTTAATGGCGGGAGGTCTTGAGCAGTTCTTC. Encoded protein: CASSLMAGGLEQFF.

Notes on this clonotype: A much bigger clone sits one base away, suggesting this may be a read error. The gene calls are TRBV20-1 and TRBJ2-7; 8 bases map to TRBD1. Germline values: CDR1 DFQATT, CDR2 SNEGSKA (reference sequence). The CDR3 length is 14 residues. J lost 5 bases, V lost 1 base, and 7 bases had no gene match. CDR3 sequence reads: CSARGMTGEHEQYF. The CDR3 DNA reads TGCAGTGCTAGAGGGATGACAGGGGAACACGAGCAGTACTTC.

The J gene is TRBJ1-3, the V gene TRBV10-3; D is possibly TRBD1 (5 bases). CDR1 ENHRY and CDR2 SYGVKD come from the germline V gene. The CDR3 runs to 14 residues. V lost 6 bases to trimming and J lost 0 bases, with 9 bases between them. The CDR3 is CAISREGSGNTIYF. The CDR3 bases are TGTGCCATCAGCAGGGAAGGCTCTGGAAACACCATATATTTT.

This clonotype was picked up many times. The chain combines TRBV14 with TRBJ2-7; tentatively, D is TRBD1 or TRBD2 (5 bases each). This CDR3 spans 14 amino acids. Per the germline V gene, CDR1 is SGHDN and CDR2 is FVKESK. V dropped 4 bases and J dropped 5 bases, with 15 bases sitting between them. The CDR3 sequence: CASSPWGNRHEQYF. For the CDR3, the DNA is TGTGCCAGCAGCCCCTGGGGGAATCGGCACGAGCAGTACTTC.

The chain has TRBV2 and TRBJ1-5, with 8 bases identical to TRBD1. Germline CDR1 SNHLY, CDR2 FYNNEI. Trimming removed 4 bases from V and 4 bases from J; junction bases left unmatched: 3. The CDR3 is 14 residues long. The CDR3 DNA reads TGTGCCAGCAGTGGACAGGGGCAAAATCAGCCCCAGCATTTT. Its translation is CASSGQGQNQPQHF.

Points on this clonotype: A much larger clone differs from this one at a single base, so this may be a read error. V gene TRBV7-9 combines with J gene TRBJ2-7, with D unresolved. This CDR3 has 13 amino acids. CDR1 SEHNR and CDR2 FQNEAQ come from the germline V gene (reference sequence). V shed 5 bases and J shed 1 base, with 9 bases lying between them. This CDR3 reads CASSKDKSYEQYF. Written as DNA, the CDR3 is TGTGCCAGCAGCAAAGACAAATCCTACGAGCAGTACTTC.

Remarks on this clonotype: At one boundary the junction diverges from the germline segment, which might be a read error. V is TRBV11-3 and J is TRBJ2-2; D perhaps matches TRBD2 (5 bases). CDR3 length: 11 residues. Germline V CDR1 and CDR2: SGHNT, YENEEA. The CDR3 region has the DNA TGTGCCAGCAAGGGCACCGGGGAGCTGCTTTTT. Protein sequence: CASKGTGELLF.